This T cell receptor (beta chain) was sequenced in a study of blood T cell repertoires in COVID-19. Study-level background: Nucleic acid was either cDNA or gDNA, and it came from T cells, B-cell-depleted T cells, or PBMCs.

The data were produced by immunoSEQ multiplex PCR, yet TCRdb's version contains in-frame clones alone and is incomplete. The sample yields approximately 90,000 clones, around 87% seen once. CDR1 SGHDN and CDR2 FVKESK come from the germline V gene. Trimming left V 6 bases short and J 9 bases short, with 18 bases between. This CDR3 spans 14 amino acids. The V gene is TRBV14, the J gene TRBJ2-1; a possible D gene is TRBD2 (7 bases). This clonotype was sampled from a human donor with acute or convalescent COVID-19. The donor label of this sample is uncertain. Sequencing was done on a sample of peripheral blood. CDR3 DNA: TGTGCCAGCAGGAGGGGGGGCCTAACGGTTGAGCAGTTCTTC. Its translation is CASRRGGLTVEQFF.